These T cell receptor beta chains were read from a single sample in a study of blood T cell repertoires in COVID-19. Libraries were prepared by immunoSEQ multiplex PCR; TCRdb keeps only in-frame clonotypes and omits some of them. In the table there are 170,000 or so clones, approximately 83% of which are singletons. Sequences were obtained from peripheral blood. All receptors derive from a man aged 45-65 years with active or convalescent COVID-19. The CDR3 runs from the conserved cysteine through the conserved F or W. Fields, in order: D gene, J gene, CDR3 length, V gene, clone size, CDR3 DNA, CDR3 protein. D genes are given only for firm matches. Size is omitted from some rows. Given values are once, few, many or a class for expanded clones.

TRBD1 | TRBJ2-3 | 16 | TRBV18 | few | TGTGCCAGCTCACCCCCAGACAGGGGAAGCACAGATACGCAGTATTTT | CASSPPDRGSTDTQYF
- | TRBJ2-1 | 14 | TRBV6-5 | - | TGTGCCAGCAGTCCCGGACAGCCCTACAATGAGCAGTTCTTC | CASSPGQPYNEQFF
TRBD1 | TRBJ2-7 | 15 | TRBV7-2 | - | TGTGCCAGCAGCTTAGGTTGGACAGGGACCTACGAGCAGTACTTC | CASSLGWTGTYEQYF
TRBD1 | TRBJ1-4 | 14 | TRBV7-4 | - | TGTGCCAGCAGCCAGACAGGGGAGGCTGAAAAACTGTTTTTT | CASSQTGEAEKLFF
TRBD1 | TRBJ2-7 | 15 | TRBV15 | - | TGTGCCACCAGCAGAGTCGGACAGGGAGGTTACGAGCAGTACTTC | CATSRVGQGGYEQYF
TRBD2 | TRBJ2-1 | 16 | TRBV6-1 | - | TGTGCCAGCAGTGAAAGTCCTAGCGGGAGTCACAATGAGCAGTTCTTC | CASSESPSGSHNEQFF
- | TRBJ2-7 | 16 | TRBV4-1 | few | TGCGCCAGCAGACAAGGGCAGGGGAATCTAGACTACGAGCAGTACTTC | CASRQGQGNLDYEQYF
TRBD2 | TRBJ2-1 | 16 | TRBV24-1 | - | TGTGCCACCAGTGATGGAGGGACTAACCTTGGCAATGAGCAGTTCTTC | CATSDGGTNLGNEQFF
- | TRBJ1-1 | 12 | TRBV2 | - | TGTGCCAGCATAGATGAGGGCGCTGAAGCTTTCTTT | CASIDEGAEAFF
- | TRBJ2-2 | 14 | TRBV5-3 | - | TGTGCCAGAAGCTGGTATGGGAGGACCGGGGAGCTGTTTTTT | CARSWYGRTGELFF
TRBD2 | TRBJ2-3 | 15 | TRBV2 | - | TGTGCCAGCAGTTTGGCTAGCGGCTCCACAGATACGCAGTATTTT | CASSLASGSTDTQYF
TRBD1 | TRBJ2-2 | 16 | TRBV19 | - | TGTGCCAGTAGTATTCTGGGACAGGGGTACACCGGGGAGCTGTTTTTT | CASSILGQGYTGELFF
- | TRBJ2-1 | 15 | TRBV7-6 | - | TGTGCCAGCAGCCAGACCCAGGGTCTCTACAATGAGCAGTTCTTC | CASSQTQGLYNEQFF
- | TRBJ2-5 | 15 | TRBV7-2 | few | TGTGCCAGCAGCTTAGGGGGGGGCGGGCTAGAGACCCAGTACTTC | CASSLGGGGLETQYF
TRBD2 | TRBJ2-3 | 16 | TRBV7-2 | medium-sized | TGTGCCAGCAGCTTCGGCGCGGGGGGACGCACAGATACGCAGTATTTT | CASSFGAGGRTDTQYF
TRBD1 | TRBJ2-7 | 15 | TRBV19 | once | TGTGCCAGTAGTCCTCGGGACAGATATTTTGACGAGCAGTACTTC | CASSPRDRYFDEQYF
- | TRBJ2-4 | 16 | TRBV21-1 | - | TGTGCTTCGGGGCTAGCGGGAGTTGAGACCAAAAACATTCAGTACTTC | CASGLAGVETKNIQYF
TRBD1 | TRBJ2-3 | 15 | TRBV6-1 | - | TGTGCCAGCAGACCGGACAGGGGGGGCACAGATACGCAGTATTTT | CASRPDRGGTDTQYF
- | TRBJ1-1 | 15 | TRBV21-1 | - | TGTGCCAGCAGCAAAGCGCTTTCGAGGAACACTGAAGCTTTCTTT | CASSKALSRNTEAFF
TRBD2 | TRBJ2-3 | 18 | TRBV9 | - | TGTGCCAGCAGCCCCAGCCCGGGACTAGCGGGGGGCTCCAATACGCAGTATTTT | CASSPSPGLAGGSNTQYF
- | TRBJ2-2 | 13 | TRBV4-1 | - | TGCGCCAGCAGTCAGACTAGCACCGGGGAGCTGTTTTTT | CASSQTSTGELFF
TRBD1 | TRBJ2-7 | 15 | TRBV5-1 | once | TGCGCCAGCAGCTTATTGACAGGGGGCTTCTACGAGCAGTACTTC | CASSLLTGGFYEQYF
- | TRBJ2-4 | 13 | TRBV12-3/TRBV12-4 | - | TGTGCCAGCACCTCACCGGACAGAAACATTCAGTACTTC | CASTSPDRNIQYF
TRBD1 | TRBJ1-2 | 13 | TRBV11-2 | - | TGTGCCAGCAGCTTAGGAACAGGGGCTGGCTACACCTTC | CASSLGTGAGYTF
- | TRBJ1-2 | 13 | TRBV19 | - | TGTGCCAGTAGTCTAAGTGGGGACTACGGCTACACCTTC | CASSLSGDYGYTF
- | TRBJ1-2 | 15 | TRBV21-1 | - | TGTGCCAGCAGCAAAACCACCCGGGACAGCTATGGCTACACCTTC | CASSKTTRDSYGYTF
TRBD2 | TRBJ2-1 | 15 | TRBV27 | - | TGTGCCAGCAGTTTAACTAGCGGGAGGGCCGTTGAGCAGTTCTTC | CASSLTSGRAVEQFF
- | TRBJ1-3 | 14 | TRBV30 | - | TGTGCCTGGGCTCTCGGGTTGTCTGGAAACACCATATATTTT | CAWALGLSGNTIYF
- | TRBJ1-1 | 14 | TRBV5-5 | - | TGTGCCAGCAGCCACTTGGGAGGTCCCACTGAAGCTTTCTTT | CASSHLGGPTEAFF
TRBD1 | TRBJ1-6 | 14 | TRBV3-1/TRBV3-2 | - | TGTGCCAGCAGCCCACAGGGGTTTCATTCACCCCTCCACTTT | CASSPQGFHSPLHF
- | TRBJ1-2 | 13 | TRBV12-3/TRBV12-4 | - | TGTGCCAGCGGGGGACACTTGAACTATGGCTACACCTTC | CASGGHLNYGYTF
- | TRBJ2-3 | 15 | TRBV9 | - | TGTGCCAGCAGCCAGTTCGAATCTAGCACAGATACGCAGTATTTT | CASSQFESSTDTQYF
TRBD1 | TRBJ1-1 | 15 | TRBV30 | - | TGTGCCTGGAGCGTAGGGACAGGGTTGAACACTGAAGCTTTCTTT | CAWSVGTGLNTEAFF
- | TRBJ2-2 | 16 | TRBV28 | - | TGTGCCAGCAGTTTCCCTGGACTAACGAACACCGGGGAGCTGTTTTTT | CASSFPGLTNTGELFF
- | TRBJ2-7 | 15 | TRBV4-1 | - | TGCGCCAGCAGCCAAGATGCAAGTCCCGGTCGCGAGCAGTACTTC | CASSQDASPGREQYF
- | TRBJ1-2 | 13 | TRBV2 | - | TGTGCCAGCAGTAGACAAATTAACTATGGCTACACCTTC | CASSRQINYGYTF
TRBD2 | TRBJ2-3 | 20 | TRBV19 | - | TGTGCCAGTAGTATAGCTGGGACTAGCGGGGGGCACTTACGCACAGATACGCAGTATTTT | CASSIAGTSGGHLRTDTQYF
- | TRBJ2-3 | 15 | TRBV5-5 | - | TGTGCCAGCAGCGGGGCAGGACCACACACAGATACGCAGTATTTT | CASSGAGPHTDTQYF
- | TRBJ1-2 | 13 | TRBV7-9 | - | TGTGCCAGCAGCTTAGGTCCGGACTATGGCTACACCTTC | CASSLGPDYGYTF
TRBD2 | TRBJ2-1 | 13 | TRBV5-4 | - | TGTGCCAGCAGCAATAGCGGGAACTTTGAGCAGTTCTTC | CASSNSGNFEQFF
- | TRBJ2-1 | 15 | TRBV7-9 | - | TGTGCCAGCACCGAGACTACCGGGTTTCACAATGAGCAGTTCTTC | CASTETTGFHNEQFF
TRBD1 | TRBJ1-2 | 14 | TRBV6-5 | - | TGTGCCAGCAGTTCCGTCCGACAGGGACATCGCTACACCTTC | CASSSVRQGHRYTF
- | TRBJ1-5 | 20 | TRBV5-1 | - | TGCGCCAGCACCTCTTGGAGAGGTGGGACACTAGAAGGGGGCAATCAGCCCCAGCATTTT | CASTSWRGGTLEGGNQPQHF
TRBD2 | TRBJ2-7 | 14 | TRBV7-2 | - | TGTGCCAGCAGCAATCTAGCGGGGGGCGGGGAGCAGTACTTC | CASSNLAGGGEQYF
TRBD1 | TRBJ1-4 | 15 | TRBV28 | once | TGTGCCAGCAGTATAAACAGGGGACTCGATGAAAAACTGTTTTTT | CASSINRGLDEKLFF
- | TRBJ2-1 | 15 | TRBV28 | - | TGTGCCAGCAGCACGACCCGCCCGGAGATCCATGAGCAGTTCTTC | CASSTTRPEIHEQFF
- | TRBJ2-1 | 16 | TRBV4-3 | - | TGCGCCAGCAGCCGCACAACAGGGAGCTCCTACAATGAGCAGTTCTTC | CASSRTTGSSYNEQFF
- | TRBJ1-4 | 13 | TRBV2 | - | TGTGCCACCTGCCAAGGGGTGCGGGAAAAACTGTTTTTT | CATCQGVREKLFF